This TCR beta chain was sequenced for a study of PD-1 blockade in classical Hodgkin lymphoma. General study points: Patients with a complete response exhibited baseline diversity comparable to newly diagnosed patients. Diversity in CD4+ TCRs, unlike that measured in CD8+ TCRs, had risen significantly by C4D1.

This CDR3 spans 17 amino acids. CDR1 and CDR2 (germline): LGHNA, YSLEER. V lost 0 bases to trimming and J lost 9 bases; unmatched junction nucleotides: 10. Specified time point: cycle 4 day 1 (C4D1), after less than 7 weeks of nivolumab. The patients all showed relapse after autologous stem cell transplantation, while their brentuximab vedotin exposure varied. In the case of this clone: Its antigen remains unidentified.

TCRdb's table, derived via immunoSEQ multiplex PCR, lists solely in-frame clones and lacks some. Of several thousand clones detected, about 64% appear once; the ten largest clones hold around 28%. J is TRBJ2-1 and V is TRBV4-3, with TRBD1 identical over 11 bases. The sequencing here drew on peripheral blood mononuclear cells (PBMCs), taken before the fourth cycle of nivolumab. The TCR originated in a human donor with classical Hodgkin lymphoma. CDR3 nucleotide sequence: TGCGCCAGCAGCCAAGATGTGGGACAGGGGGTACGGGGTGAGCAGTTCTTC. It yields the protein CASSQDVGQGVRGEQFF.